This TCR beta chain was recorded in a study of T cell repertoires in cytomegalovirus infection. In TCRdb, the reads were re-called with MiXCR into one record per CDR3 protein. The sample consists of more than 350,000 distinct CDR3 sequences, roughly 31% of them appearing once. In its sample, this clonotype was seen a few times. The antigen is undetermined. Findings of the study overall: Totalled public TCR beta family frequency picked out people who carried CMV plus the relevant HLA.

Per the germline V gene, CDR1 is SGHVS and CDR2 is FNYEAQ. This CDR3 region has 15 residues. Trimming removed 2 bases at V and 5 bases at J, with 13 bases between. Sequencing used PBMCs. The chain couples TRBV7-6 to TRBJ2-1; no definite D call. The receptor was derived from a human donor in good health (CMV status not recorded). Some clones in this sample may be carry-over from other donors' samples. The CDR3 is CASSLMSGMDNEQFF. DNA of the CDR3: TGTGCCAGCAGCTTAATGAGTGGTATGGACAATGAGCAGTTCTTC.